The T cell receptor (beta chain) described here comes from a study of regulatory T cells in long-lasting Graves disease. The CDR3 runs 17 residues. The V gene end was trimmed by 3 bases and the J gene end by 1 base; junction bases not matched to a gene: 8. CDR1 is SGHNT, CDR2 YYREEE, per germline (reference sequence). Stated time point: newly diagnosed GD, antithyroid drugs for less than 3 months. PBMC-extracted RNA yielded the TCR library. Libraries of TCR beta came from iRepertoire HTBI primers plus Arm-PCR of CDR3 regions. TCRdb reprocessed the multiplex PCR reads via MiXCR and lists one record per CDR3 protein. Among approximately 560,000 distinct CDR3 sequences, about 16% were seen once, and the ten largest hold about 12%. This sample also belongs to another study, concerning T cells in Graves' hyperthyroidism and ophthalmopathy.

This sequence joins TRBV5-4 and TRBJ2-3, with 10 bases matching TRBD2. Sequences were derived from peripheral blood mononuclear cells (PBMCs), sampled at new diagnosis, from a patient treated with antithyroid drugs. The source is a man younger than 30 with Graves disease. CDR3 loop: CASSSGPGTSGTDTQYF. The CDR3 coding sequence is TGTGCCAGCAGCTCAGGACCCGGGACTAGCGGCACAGATACGCAGTATTTT.